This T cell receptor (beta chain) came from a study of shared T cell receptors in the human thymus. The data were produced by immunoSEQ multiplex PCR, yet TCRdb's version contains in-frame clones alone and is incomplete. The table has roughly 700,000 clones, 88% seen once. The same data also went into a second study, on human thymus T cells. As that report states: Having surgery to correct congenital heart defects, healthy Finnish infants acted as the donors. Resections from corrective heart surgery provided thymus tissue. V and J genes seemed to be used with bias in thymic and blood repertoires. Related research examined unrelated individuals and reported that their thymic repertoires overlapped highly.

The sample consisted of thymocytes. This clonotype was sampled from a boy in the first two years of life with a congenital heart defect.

The CDR3 sequence: CAITCRTSGRDHSGANVLTF. As DNA, the CDR3 is TGTGCCATCACCTGTCGAACTAGCGGGAGGGATCACTCTGGGGCCAACGTCCTGACTTTC. V usage is TRBV10-3 and J usage is TRBJ2-6; 13 nucleotides align to TRBD2. The CDR3 runs to 20 residues. CDR1 and CDR2 from the germline V gene are ENHRY and SYGVKD. V was pared by 7 bases and J by 0 bases, with 12 bases of the junction left unmatched.